The 24 T cell receptor beta chains below come from one sample, sequenced in a study of blood T cell repertoires in COVID-19. Sequenced by immunoSEQ multiplex PCR; TCRdb stores in-frame clones only, minus some. This table holds over 95,000 clones, 84% found once. The sequencing sample was made of peripheral blood. The receptors originated from a woman between 35 and 50 years old with acute or convalescent COVID-19.

The chain joins TRBV12-3 or TRBV12-4 to TRBJ1-1; no definite D call. The ends were cut back, 3 bases at V and 2 bases at J, with 7 bases in the middle. The CDR3 consists of 13 residues. The CDR3 DNA is TGTGCCAGCAGTTTGCTGAGAAACACTGAAGCTTTCTTT. Protein product: CASSLLRNTEAFF.

V gene TRBV5-5 combines with J gene TRBJ1-1, with a weak D call TRBD1 (6 bases). V was pared by 4 bases and J by 8 bases, with 33 bases between. Germline V CDR1 and CDR2: SGHKS, YYEKEE (reference sequence). This CDR3 spans 19 amino acids. The CDR3 region is CASSMGVTRGSRYELEAFF. CDR3 bases: TGTGCCAGCAGCATGGGTGTTACCAGGGGCTCCCGGTACGAACTGGAAGCTTTCTTT.

The chain joins TRBV19 to TRBJ2-3; TRBD2 agrees at 9 bases. Losses at the gene ends were 9 bases for V and 2 bases for J; bases not matched to a gene: 15. Per germline, CDR1 LNHDA and CDR2 SQIVND (reference sequence). CDR3 length: 17 amino acids. CDR3 nucleotide sequence: TGTGCCAGCTCCTGGATAGCGGGGGCCACACCCACAGATACGCAGTATTTT. This encodes CASSWIAGATPTDTQYF.

This clone has more than one count but fewer than ten. This chain joins TRBV9 and TRBJ1-1; D is unresolved. Per the germline V gene, CDR1 is SGDLS and CDR2 is YYNGEE. The V end was cut by 4 bases, the J end by 1 base, with 11 bases between. This CDR3 has 14 amino acids. Written as DNA, the CDR3 is TGTGCCAGCAGCCCTTCTAATTCGAACACTGAAGCTTTCTTT. Amino acid sequence: CASSPSNSNTEAFF.

For the CDR3, the DNA is TGTGCCAGCAGCCCCCGACAGGGTAGGGAGTACTTC. Its translation: CASSPRQGREYF. V gene TRBV7-9 combines with J gene TRBJ2-7, with 7 nucleotides matching TRBD1. V dropped 5 bases and J dropped 11; count of bases not matched to a gene: 9. Germline V lookup: CDR1 SEHNR, CDR2 FQNEAQ (reference sequence). The CDR3 has 12 residues.

The sample holds one count of this clone. This chain links TRBV4-3 with TRBJ2-1; TRBD2 matches at 10 bases. The germline CDR1 and CDR2 sequences are LGHNA and YSLEER. The CDR3 runs 15 residues. With 0 bases clipped from V and 6 bases from J, the junction kept 2 bases outside the gene matches. This CDR3 reads CASSQDRLAGNEQFF. The CDR3 DNA is TGCGCCAGCAGCCAAGATAGACTAGCGGGCAATGAGCAGTTCTTC.

This chain uses TRBV6-5 with TRBJ1-2; D gene uncertain. The length of the CDR3 is 16 residues. Trimming took off 0 bases at V and 7 bases at J, with 18 bases between the two ends. CDR1 is MNHEY and CDR2 is SVGAGI in the germline V gene. Here the CDR3 DNA reads TGTGCCAGCAGTTACTCGCTGGCAGGCTTCTTGTCTGGCTACACCTTC. This gives the protein CASSYSLAGFLSGYTF.

The J gene is TRBJ1-2, the V gene TRBV5-1, with a weak D call TRBD1 (6 bases). Germline V lookup: CDR1 SGHRS, CDR2 YFSETQ. The CDR3 contains 13 residues. V was shortened by 7 bases and J by 4 bases, with 14 bases between the two germline ends. The CDR3 spells CASDVGAGYGYTF. The CDR3 DNA sequence: TGCGCCAGCGATGTGGGGGCGGGCTATGGCTACACCTTC.

The rearrangement links TRBV5-4 to TRBJ2-1, with a possible D match to TRBD1 (5 bases). Germline V CDR1 and CDR2: SGHNT, YYREEE (reference sequence). CDR3 size: 15 residues. Trimming removed 1 base from V and 0 bases from J, with 8 bases in between. The chain's CDR3 is CASSLSRGSYNEQFF. The CDR3 nucleotides read TGTGCCAGCAGCTTGAGTAGGGGCTCCTACAATGAGCAGTTCTTC. Filled out from reference TRBV5-4 and TRBJ2-1, the complete variable domain reads ETGVTQSPTHLIKTRGQQVTLRCSSQSGHNTVSWYQQALGQGPQFIFQYYREEENGRGNFPPRFSGLQFPNYSSELNVNALELDDSALYLCASSLSRGSYNEQFFGPGTRLTVL.

The J gene is TRBJ1-4, the V gene TRBV5-3, with D tentatively TRBD1 (6 bases). TRBV5-3 carries the ORF label, with uncertain function. The V end was cut by 5 bases, the J end by 0 bases, with 11 bases between. The CDR3 is 15 amino acids. The CDR3 nucleotides read TGTGCCAGAAGAGAGGACAGAGCAACTAATGAAAAACTGTTTTTT. Its protein product is CARREDRATNEKLFF.

This clone came up once. This chain connects TRBV4-1 to TRBJ1-1; 7 bases agree with TRBD1. The V gene end was trimmed by 3 bases and the J gene end by 3 bases; junction bases not matched to a gene: 10. Per the germline V gene, CDR1 is MGHRA and CDR2 is YSYEKL. This CDR3 contains 16 residues. The CDR3 protein is CASSHNSGGRDTEAFF. As DNA, the CDR3 is TGCGCCAGCAGCCATAACTCAGGGGGTAGGGACACTGAAGCTTTCTTT.

The gene calls are TRBV12-2 and TRBJ2-1; TRBD2 reflects the table's D call only, with no check against the DNA. TRBV12-2 is designated a pseudogene. This CDR3 comprises 16 residues. For the CDR3, the DNA is TGTGCAAGTCGCCTAATGACTAGCGGTTACGTCAATGAGCAGTTCTTC. Encoded protein: CASRLMTSGYVNEQFF.

In this sample, this clone turned up a few times. In DNA, the CDR3 is TGTGCCAGCTCACCACGAGCGAGCTCTGGGGCCAACGTCCTGACTTTC. Protein product: CASSPRASSGANVLTF. The chain has TRBV18 and TRBJ2-6, with D unclear. The V gene's germline CDR1 is KGHSH and CDR2 LQKENI. Trimming stripped 1 base from V and 0 bases from J, with 7 bases between. The CDR3 covers 16 residues.

The CDR3 nucleotides read TGTGCCAGCACCCGGGGTGGGTACAATGAGCAGTTCTTC. Translating gives CASTRGGYNEQFF. The J gene is TRBJ2-1, the V gene TRBV6-5, with a tentative D call TRBD2 (5 bases). The germline CDR1 and CDR2 sequences are MNHEY and SVGAGI. Trimming removed 7 bases at V and 4 bases at J, with 11 bases between. This CDR3 contains 13 residues.

The chain has TRBV25-1 and TRBJ2-7, with D possibly TRBD2 on 5 matching bases. Germline V gene lookup returns CDR1 MGHDK and CDR2 SYGVNS. CDR3 size: 13 residues. V shed 6 bases and J shed 2 bases, with 11 bases lying between them. CDR3 sequence reads: CASRKTGTYEQYF. CDR3 sequence (DNA): TGTGCCAGCAGAAAAACGGGGACCTACGAGCAGTACTTC.

The V call is TRBV10-3, the J call TRBJ1-5; D unresolved. The CDR3 is 16 amino acids. V was trimmed by 0 bases and J by 4 bases, leaving 13 bases between them. CDR1 and CDR2 from the germline V gene are ENHRY and SYGVKD. The CDR3 reads CAISESGVGLNQPQHF. In nucleotides, the CDR3 is TGTGCCATCAGTGAGTCTGGGGTAGGACTAAATCAGCCCCAGCATTTT.

This chain's CDR3 is CASSDSSSYEQYF. CDR3 DNA sequence: TGTGCCAGCAGCGACAGCAGCTCCTACGAGCAGTACTTC. The gene calls are TRBV6-5 and TRBJ2-7, with a possible D match to TRBD1 (5 bases). The CDR3 loop spans 13 amino acids. Germline V gene lookup returns CDR1 MNHEY and CDR2 SVGAGI. Trimming left V 6 bases short and J 0 bases short, with 9 bases between.

The V call is TRBV2, the J call TRBJ1-2, with 10 bases that match TRBD1. CDR1 and CDR2 from the germline V gene are SNHLY and FYNNEI. The trim removed 11 bases at V and 4 bases at J, leaving 16 bases unmatched. The CDR3 sequence is 16 residues long. CDR3 sequence: CALFGRRDRGLYGYTF. The CDR3 DNA reads as TGTGCCCTCTTTGGGAGGAGGGACAGGGGCCTCTATGGCTACACCTTC.

The rearrangement uses TRBV6-5 and TRBJ2-7; 7 bases match TRBD1. V gave up 2 bases and J gave up 5 bases; unmatched junction bases: 6. In germline, CDR1 is MNHEY, CDR2 SVGAGI. This CDR3 contains 14 residues. CDR3 sequence: CASSYKGQQNEQYF. In DNA form, the CDR3 reads TGTGCCAGCAGTTACAAGGGACAGCAAAACGAGCAGTACTTC.

The chain is built from TRBV7-9 and TRBJ2-7; maybe TRBD1 (5 bases). The CDR3 totals 13 residues. The germline V gene encodes CDR1 SEHNR and CDR2 FQNEAQ (reference sequence). Trimming stripped 5 bases from V and 0 bases from J, with 8 bases between. CDR3 protein: CASSPDSSYEQYF. The DNA of the CDR3 is TGTGCCAGCAGCCCCGACAGCTCCTACGAGCAGTACTTC. The whole variable domain, remainder taken from reference TRBV7-9 and TRBJ2-7, is DTGVSQNPRHKITKRGQNVTFRCDPISEHNRLYWYRQTLGQGPEFLTYFQNEAQLEKSRLLSDRFSAERPKGSFSTLEIQRTEQGDSAMYLCASSPDSSYEQYFGPGTRLTVT.

In its sample, this clone was seen a few times. The chain joins TRBV7-2 to TRBJ2-7; D gene ambiguous. Germline V gene sequence: CDR1 SGHTA, CDR2 FQGNSA. Trimming took off 5 bases at V and 1 base at J, with 18 bases between the two ends. This CDR3 is 16 amino acids long. CDR3 region: CASSTSTAEASYEQYF. Here the CDR3 DNA reads TGTGCCAGCAGCACATCGACGGCAGAGGCGTCCTACGAGCAGTACTTC. The full variable domain, rest sourced from reference TRBV7-2 and TRBJ2-7, is GAGVSQSPSNKVTEKGKDVELRCDPISGHTALYWYRQSLGQGLEFLIYFQGNSAPDKSGLPSDRFSAERTGGSVSTLTIQRTQQEDSAVYLCASSTSTAEASYEQYFGPGTRLTVT.

The V and J genes are TRBV9 and TRBJ2-1; a possible D gene is TRBD2 (5 bases). The germline V and J ends were trimmed by 4 bases and 6 bases, with 11 bases remaining between them. The CDR3 sequence is 13 residues long. Germline CDR1 is SGDLS and CDR2 is YYNGEE. The CDR3 coding sequence is TGTGCCAGCAGCCGGGGAAGGAGCAATGAGCAGTTCTTC. Its protein is CASSRGRSNEQFF.

The chain carries TRBV12-5 and TRBJ1-1; 9 nucleotides match TRBD1. Germline values: CDR1 LGHNT, CDR2 FRNRAP. With V trimmed by 0 bases and J by 8 bases, 7 bases remained unmatched. This CDR3 spans 15 amino acids. CDR3 amino acids: CASGLVQGASSEAFF. The CDR3 DNA sequence: TGTGCTAGTGGTTTGGTACAGGGGGCCTCCTCGGAAGCTTTCTTT. Variable domain in full (rest from reference TRBV12-5 and TRBJ1-1): DARVTQTPRHKVTEMGQEVTMRCQPILGHNTVFWYRQTMMQGLELLAYFRNRAPLDDSGMPKDRFSAEMPDATLATLKIQPSEPRDSAVYFCASGLVQGASSEAFFGQGTRLTVV.

This rearrangement joins TRBV29-1 to TRBJ2-1; TRBD2 agrees at 10 bases. This CDR3 comprises 14 residues. CDR1 and CDR2 from the germline V gene are SQVTM and ANQGSEA. J gave up 8 bases and V 6 bases, and 10 bases lay outside the gene matches. CDR3 DNA: TGCAGCGTGGCTAGCGGGGGACTTGAGGATGAGCAGTTCTTC. It is translated as CSVASGGLEDEQFF.